A single sample is the source of the 8 T cell receptor beta chains below, sequenced in a study of blood T cell repertoires in COVID-19. Repertoires were generated with immunoSEQ multiplex PCR, while TCRdb's copy carries only in-frame clones and drops some. The sample includes some 300,000 clones, more than 70% seen only once; the top ten take under 2.5%. Sequenced: PBMCs or T cells enriched from blood (not recorded which). All receptors come from a woman aged 60-75 years in a cohort exposed to, infected with or recovered from COVID-19 (not recorded which).

The CDR3 spells CAWSAVTTNEKLFF. The CDR3, as DNA: TGTGCCTGGAGTGCGGTAACAACTAATGAAAAACTGTTTTTT. The V and J genes are TRBV30 and TRBJ1-4; no definite D call. Germline CDR1 GTSNPN, CDR2 SVGIG (reference sequence). CDR3 length: 14 amino acids. V gave up 1 base and J gave up 0 bases, with 6 bases separating them.

About this clone itself: A junction end diverges from the germline sequence, so it may reflect a read error. J is TRBJ2-7 and V is TRBV7-6; TRBD1 might be the D (6 bases). The CDR3 runs 15 residues. Looked up from germline, CDR1 is SGHVS and CDR2 is FNYEAQ. The CDR3 loop reads CASSIASDSSYEQYF. For the CDR3, the DNA is TGTGCCAGCAGCATAGCTTCGGACAGCTCCTACGAGCAGTACTTC.

This clone was counted a few times. The rearrangement joins TRBV2 to TRBJ2-2; 7 bases match TRBD2. Germline V CDR1 and CDR2: SNHLY, FYNNEI. The CDR3 extends over 15 amino acids. The V and J ends lost 6 bases and 0 bases, in that order; junction bases with no gene match: 4. CDR3 region: CASSPSGTNTGELFF. Here the CDR3 DNA reads TGTGCCAGCAGCCCTAGCGGAACGAACACCGGGGAGCTGTTTTTT.

The rearrangement joins TRBV27 to TRBJ1-5; D unclear. The CDR3 covers 15 residues. Germline loops: CDR1 MNHEY, CDR2 SMNVEV (reference sequence). Trimming shortened V by 8 bases and J by 0 bases, and 14 bases separated the two germline ends. The CDR3 coding sequence is TGTGCCAGCGCCATGGAGAGGGATAGCAATCAGCCCCAGCATTTT. Translating gives CASAMERDSNQPQHF.

The chain is built from TRBV2 and TRBJ1-4, with TRBD1 as a possible D gene (6 bases). Per germline, CDR1 SNHLY and CDR2 FYNNEI. Deletions cut 6 bases from V and 5 bases from J, with 13 bases between. There are 14 residues in the CDR3. The CDR3 DNA is TGTGCCAGCAGAGAGACAGGCCAAAATGAAAAACTGTTTTTT. This translates into CASRETGQNEKLFF.

The chain joins TRBV14 to TRBJ2-1, with 9 bases identical to TRBD2. Germline V gene data show CDR1 as SGHDN and CDR2 as FVKESK. The CDR3 runs 19 residues. V shed 1 base, J shed 3 bases, and the junction held 13 bases outside the gene matches. Here the CDR3 DNA reads TGTGCCAGCAGCCAAGGAAAACCCAATCTAGCGGGGCGCTACAATGAGCAGTTCTTC. This sequence encodes CASSQGKPNLAGRYNEQFF.

A note on this clone: This same CDR3 is encoded by further DNA sequences in the sample. The V and J genes are TRBV6-5 and TRBJ2-3; 8 nucleotides align to TRBD1. After removal of 6 bases from V and 2 bases from J, the junction contained 4 bases not matched to a gene. Germline loops: CDR1 MNHEY, CDR2 SVGAGI. The CDR3 runs 14 residues. CDR3 in DNA: TGTGCCAGCAGCAGGGGGCGCGACACAGATACGCAGTATTTT. Amino acid sequence: CASSRGRDTDTQYF.

This clone was found a few times. The rearrangement joins TRBV7-2 to TRBJ2-1, with 13 bases that match TRBD2. Germline V gene data show CDR1 as SGHTA and CDR2 as FQGNSA. Losses at the gene ends were 0 bases for V and 9 bases for J; bases not matched to a gene: 5. The CDR3 sequence is 16 residues long. The CDR3 sequence is CASSLAGTSGIVEQFF. As DNA, the CDR3 is TGTGCCAGCAGCTTAGCGGGGACTAGCGGGATAGTTGAGCAGTTCTTC.